This T cell receptor beta chain was identified in a study of blood T cell repertoires in COVID-19. TCRdb's table, derived via immunoSEQ multiplex PCR, lists solely in-frame clones and lacks some. The sample lists hundreds of thousands of clones, about nine tenths occurring once. CDR3 length: 21 residues. CDR1 is LGHDT, CDR2 YNNKEL, per germline (reference sequence). V lost 1 base, J lost 1 base, and 26 bases lay in between. Sequencing was done on a sample of PBMCs or T cells enriched from blood (not recorded which). The chain recombines TRBV3-1 (or the pseudogene TRBV3-2) with TRBJ2-1; no clear D. This receptor was taken from a woman in her fifties or sixties who had recovered from COVID-19. The CDR3 spells CASSQARGESRRQWSYNEQFF. CDR3 sequence (DNA): TGTGCCAGCAGCCAAGCTAGAGGCGAGTCTAGACGCCAATGGTCCTACAATGAGCAGTTCTTC.